The 23 T cell receptor beta chains below come from one sample, sequenced in a study of cytomegalovirus exposure and HLA in healthy donors (dated by TCRdb to the late 2010s). Library construction relied on the immunoSEQ multiplex PCR assay. The multiplex PCR relied on a mix of 60 forward primers for TCR Vbeta segments and 13 reverse primers for TCR Jbeta segments. TCRdb re-hosts the immuneACCESS table, in-frame sequences only. Its copies lack some clones; in the studies checked, an unresolved V gene accounts for under half of them, and the cause for the rest is not known. This sample comprises around 100,000 clones, 55% to 75% of them detected only once. The ten largest clones represent roughly 15% of the sample. The material sequenced was PBMCs. The origin of the receptors is a woman aged 18-35 years in good health and CMV-seropositive.

The chain combines TRBV7-2 with TRBJ2-7, with D hard to call. This CDR3 contains 15 residues. The ends were cut back, 2 bases at V and 5 bases at J, with 16 bases in the middle. The germline V gene has CDR1 SGHTA and CDR2 FQGNSA. The CDR3: CASSLILASRNEQYF. In DNA form, the CDR3 reads TGTGCCAGCAGCTTAATTCTGGCCAGTCGAAACGAGCAGTACTTC.

The V gene is TRBV5-1, the J gene TRBJ2-1; the match to TRBD1 covers 7 bases. V trimming: 1 base; J trimming: 8 bases; junction bases outside the gene matches: 9. Germline lookup yields CDR1 SGHRS and CDR2 YFSETQ. This CDR3 has 15 residues. CDR3 nucleotides: TGCGCCAGCAGCTTGAGGGGGCTAGGTGAGGATGAGCAGTTCTTC. Translating gives CASSLRGLGEDEQFF.

In its sample, this clone was seen a few times. The chain carries TRBV5-4 and TRBJ1-3; maybe TRBD1 (6 bases). The CDR3 totals 16 residues. Germline V gene sequence: CDR1 SGHNT, CDR2 YYREEE (reference sequence). Trimming took 0 bases from V and 4 from J, leaving 14 bases between them. This CDR3 reads CASSLGQGSPGNTIYF. CDR3 bases: TGTGCCAGCAGCTTGGGGCAGGGGAGCCCAGGAAACACCATATATTTT. The full variable domain, completed using reference TRBV5-4 and TRBJ1-3, is ETGVTQSPTHLIKTRGQQVTLRCSSQSGHNTVSWYQQALGQGPQFIFQYYREEENGRGNFPPRFSGLQFPNYSSELNVNALELDDSALYLCASSLGQGSPGNTIYFGEGSWLTVV.

This chain joins TRBV4-3 and TRBJ2-1, with 8 bases that match TRBD2. Germline V gene sequence: CDR1 LGHNA, CDR2 YSLEER. Losses at the gene ends were 1 base for V and 8 bases for J; bases not matched to a gene: 10. The CDR3 runs 16 residues. CDR3 coding DNA: TGCGCCAGCAGCCAAGGGGGGAGCGGGGGTCGTTATGAGCAGTTCTTC. This codes for CASSQGGSGGRYEQFF.

The genes are TRBV7-3 and TRBJ1-1, with TRBD1 identical over 10 bases. Germline V gene lookup returns CDR1 SGHTA and CDR2 FQGTGA. V lost 5 bases, J lost 0 bases, and 3 bases stayed unmatched. The CDR3 has 15 residues. CDR3 nucleotides: TGTGCCAGCAGCAGTGGGACAGGGGTGAACACTGAAGCTTTCTTT. Its protein product is CASSSGTGVNTEAFF.

The chain recombines TRBV5-4 with TRBJ2-2, with 8 bases lining up with TRBD2. V was clipped by 1 base and J by 2 bases; unmatched bases: 4. Germline CDR1 and CDR2: SGHNT and YYREEE (reference sequence). The CDR3 consists of 16 residues. The CDR3 sequence: CASSLNSGANTGELFF. CDR3 nucleotide sequence: TGTGCCAGCAGCTTGAATAGCGGGGCCAACACCGGGGAGCTGTTTTTT.

This chain joins TRBV7-8 and TRBJ2-4; 8 nucleotides match TRBD2. Germline V lookup: CDR1 SGHVS, CDR2 FQNEAQ. The length of the CDR3 is 16 residues. Unmatched junction bases numbered 6, after V lost 2 bases and J lost 3 bases. For the CDR3, the DNA is TGTGCCAGCAGCTTAACGACTAGCGAAGGCAAAAACATTCAGTACTTC. Its translation is CASSLTTSEGKNIQYF. The whole variable domain, filled in from reference TRBV7-8 and TRBJ2-4, reads GAGVSQSPRYKVAKRGQDVALRCDPISGHVSLFWYQQALGQGPEFLTYFQNEAQLDKSGLPSDRFFAERPEGSVSTLKIQRTQQEDSAVYLCASSLTTSEGKNIQYFGAGTRLSVL.

The genes are TRBV27 and TRBJ1-2, with 8 bases lining up with TRBD1. V was pared by 5 bases and J by 0 bases, with 2 bases of the junction left unmatched. The CDR3 contains 14 residues. The V gene's germline CDR1 is MNHEY and CDR2 SMNVEV (reference sequence). CDR3 sequence: CASSQGAANYGYTF. The CDR3 coding sequence is TGTGCCAGCAGTCAGGGGGCGGCTAACTATGGCTACACCTTC.

V is TRBV6-1 and J is TRBJ2-3; TRBD2 aligns across 11 bases. The V and J ends lost 6 bases and 5 bases, in that order; junction bases with no gene match: 7. The CDR3 is 15 amino acids. Looked up from germline, CDR1 is MNHNS and CDR2 is SASEGT. CDR3 coding DNA: TGTGCCAGCAGCTTGGCGACTAGCGGGATAGATACGCAGTATTTT. Translating gives CASSLATSGIDTQYF.

V and J are TRBV5-1 and TRBJ2-5, with 7 bases aligning to TRBD2. The CDR3 has 15 amino acids. CDR1 SGHRS and CDR2 YFSETQ come from the germline V gene. J was trimmed by 2 bases and V by 4 bases; bases with no gene match: 8. This chain's CDR3 is CASSPSAGVQETQYF. The CDR3 region has the DNA TGCGCCAGCAGCCCCTCGGCGGGGGTTCAAGAGACCCAGTACTTC.

The chain uses TRBV6-1 and TRBJ2-1; a weak D match, TRBD1 (5 bases). The length of the CDR3 is 15 residues. Between the trimmed V and J ends, which lost 6 bases and 8 bases, there was a span of 20 bases. Germline lookup yields CDR1 MNHNS and CDR2 SASEGT. CDR3 coding DNA: TGTGCCAGCAGCGCAGACAGATTTCCTTGGGATGAGCAGTTCTTC. Protein: CASSADRFPWDEQFF.

J is TRBJ2-3 and V is TRBV7-2; 10 bases are shared with TRBD2. The CDR3 is 14 residues long. In germline, CDR1 is SGHTA, CDR2 FQGNSA. Unmatched junction bases numbered 0, after V lost 1 base and J lost 5 bases. The CDR3 DNA is TGTGCCAGCAGCTTAGGACTAGCGGGAGATACGCAGTATTTT. Its protein is CASSLGLAGDTQYF.

The chain couples TRBV30 to TRBJ2-3; 8 nucleotides agree with TRBD2. Trimming cost V 0 bases and J 5 bases; bases outside gene matches: 7. Germline CDR1 is GTSNPN and CDR2 is SVGIG (reference sequence). The CDR3 totals 15 residues. This CDR3 is CAWSVPGRAVDTQYF. The CDR3 DNA reads TGTGCCTGGAGTGTACCCGGGAGGGCCGTAGATACGCAGTATTTT. Complete variable domain (other parts from reference TRBV30 and TRBJ2-3): SQTIHQWPATLVQPVGSPLSLECTVEGTSNPNLYWYRQAAGRGLQLLFYSVGIGQISSEVPQNLSASRPQDRQFILSSKKLLLSDSGFYLCAWSVPGRAVDTQYFGPGTRLTVL.

This sequence joins TRBV28 and TRBJ1-5; possible D gene TRBD1, 5 bases. The germline gives CDR1 MDHEN, CDR2 SYDVKM. The V and J ends lost 2 bases and 6 bases respectively, with 20 bases between them. The length of the CDR3 is 17 residues. CDR3 sequence: CASSLLKTTADSQPQHF. The CDR3 nucleotides read TGTGCCAGCAGTTTACTGAAAACGACAGCCGATTCTCAGCCCCAGCATTTT.

V and J are TRBV7-2 and TRBJ1-6, with 9 bases that match TRBD1. CDR3 size: 16 residues. Germline loops: CDR1 SGHTA, CDR2 FQGNSA. With V trimmed by 5 bases and J by 6 bases, 8 bases remained unmatched. CDR3 in DNA: TGTGCCAGCAGCCCCGGGGGGGGACAGGGTAATTCACCCCTCCACTTT. Translation gives CASSPGGGQGNSPLHF. The complete variable domain, with remaining parts taken from reference TRBV7-2 and TRBJ1-6, reads GAGVSQSPSNKVTEKGKDVELRCDPISGHTALYWYRQSLGQGLEFLIYFQGNSAPDKSGLPSDRFSAERTGGSVSTLTIQRTQQEDSAVYLCASSPGGGQGNSPLHFGNGTRLTVT.

V gene TRBV9 combines with J gene TRBJ2-3; TRBD2 matches 8 bases. The germline V gene encodes CDR1 SGDLS and CDR2 YYNGEE. J was trimmed by 3 bases and V by 0 bases; bases with no gene match: 12. The CDR3 runs 18 residues. The CDR3, as DNA: TGTGCCAGCAGCGTAGGCCCCTCCGGACGGGGGGGAACAGATACGCAGTATTTT. Protein: CASSVGPSGRGGTDTQYF.

This clone was found a few times. V gene TRBV23-1 combines with J gene TRBJ2-2, with TRBD1 matching over 7 bases. TRBV23-1 is an open reading frame, and its role is uncertain. V gave up 7 bases and J gave up 2 bases; unmatched junction bases: 10. The CDR3 loop spans 16 amino acids. The chain's CDR3 is CASTNTGTDNTGELFF. The CDR3 bases are TGCGCCAGCACCAATACCGGGACAGACAACACCGGGGAGCTGTTTTTT.

The genes are TRBV5-1 and TRBJ1-5; D is unclear. Germline CDR1 reads SGHRS; CDR2 reads YFSETQ. The CDR3 is 15 residues long. Trimming pared 6 bases from V and 0 bases from J, leaving 13 bases between. The CDR3 DNA sequence: TGCGCCAGCAACCTGCGAGATTATAGCAATCAGCCCCAGCATTTT. This sequence encodes CASNLRDYSNQPQHF.

The chain employs TRBV12-5 and TRBJ2-5; TRBD2 is a possible D gene (7 bases). The V end was cut by 1 base, the J end by 7 bases, with 16 bases between. The CDR3 extends over 15 amino acids. In germline, CDR1 is LGHNT, CDR2 FRNRAP. CDR3: CASGLGPGGLATQYF. The CDR3, as DNA: TGTGCTAGTGGTTTGGGACCCGGGGGGCTCGCGACCCAGTACTTC.

The chain couples TRBV4-3 to TRBJ2-7, with TRBD2 matching 11 bases. This CDR3 has 17 amino acids. Germline V gene sequence: CDR1 LGHNA, CDR2 YSLEER. V was clipped by 0 bases and J by 1 base; unmatched bases: 5. CDR3 protein: CASSQDLAGGISYEQYF. The CDR3 coding sequence is TGCGCCAGCAGCCAAGATCTAGCGGGGGGTATTTCCTACGAGCAGTACTTC.

The chain recombines TRBV18 with TRBJ1-1; D is possibly TRBD1 (5 bases). Germline CDR1 and CDR2: KGHSH and LQKENI. V lost 5 bases to trimming and J lost 0 bases, with 13 bases between them. CDR3 size: 15 residues. The chain's CDR3 is CASSTGTGVNTEAFF. CDR3 in DNA: TGTGCCAGCTCAACTGGGACGGGGGTGAACACTGAAGCTTTCTTT.

This chain uses TRBV29-1 with TRBJ2-3, with 7 positions matching TRBD1. The CDR3 spans 15 residues. Losses at the gene ends were 2 bases for V and 3 bases for J; bases not matched to a gene: 8. In germline, CDR1 is SQVTM, CDR2 ANQGSEA. The CDR3 DNA reads TGCAGCGTTGAAAAGGGGGCTAGTTTGACAGATACGCAGTATTTT. It codes for CSVEKGASLTDTQYF.

The rearrangement uses TRBV5-1 and TRBJ2-7; 16 nucleotides match TRBD2. V trimming: 0 bases; J trimming: 5 bases; junction bases outside the gene matches: 14. Germline values: CDR1 SGHRS, CDR2 YFSETQ. There are 20 residues in the CDR3. CDR3 bases: TGCGCCAGCAGCTTGGTCGTCGGGACTAGCGGGAGGGGCTCTCGGCACGAGCAGTACTTC. The encoded protein is CASSLVVGTSGRGSRHEQYF.